This is a list of T cell receptor beta chains from one sample in a study of shared clonotypes between healthy human individuals. Method: immunoSEQ multiplex PCR; TCRdb's copy keeps in-frame clones and lacks some. The sample lists millions of clones; around 93% were seen once. The sample taken for sequencing was naive CD8+ T cells from PBMCs. The receptors here all came from a man in his late teens or twenties in good health. Some clones in this sample may be carry-over from other donors' samples. The CDR3 runs from the conserved cysteine through the conserved F or W.

j_gene | v_gene | CDR3aa
TRBJ2-7 | TRBV5-6 | CASSQQDYEQYF
TRBJ2-3 | TRBV2 | CASSEGDRSDTQYF
TRBJ1-1 | TRBV2 | CASSQPTGRENTEAFF
TRBJ1-2 | TRBV11-2 | CASSQTGGYTF
TRBJ1-5 | TRBV4-2 | CASSQGQGNQPQHF
TRBJ2-1 | TRBV29-1 | CSVLAVRNNEQFF
TRBJ2-3 | TRBV12-5 | CASGWDGITDTQYF
TRBJ2-7 | TRBV6-6 | CASSYGTSVTYEQYF
TRBJ2-3 | TRBV9 | CASSSSGTSAADTQYF
TRBJ2-1 | TRBV5-1 | CASSRSESSGEQFF
TRBJ2-2 | TRBV27 | CASSLLQGNTGELFF
TRBJ2-5 | TRBV6-6 | CASLDSRETQYF
TRBJ2-3 | TRBV28 | CASSASGTKTDTQYF
TRBJ2-1 | TRBV27 | CASSLMTADNEQFF
TRBJ2-7 | TRBV11-2 | CASSFTSAKDEQYF
TRBJ2-7 | TRBV28 | CASSLLLGYEQYF
TRBJ2-5 | TRBV28 | CASSPRTSGSETQYF
TRBJ2-1 | TRBV4-1 | CASSRTSGRGDEQFF
TRBJ1-1 | TRBV4-2 | CASSQDLGGLGNTEAFF
TRBJ2-2 | TRBV6-4 | CASRIAGGQDAGELFF
TRBJ1-2 | TRBV6-1 | CASRPGQEGYTF
TRBJ1-5 | TRBV6-4 | CASSDSREGVQPQHF
TRBJ2-7 | TRBV10-2 | CASSESWAVEQYF
TRBJ1-2 | TRBV14 | CASSQVGTGGNYGYTF
TRBJ2-5 | TRBV7-3 | CASSSDRTGVQETQYF
TRBJ2-7 | TRBV7-9 | CASSLAGDSSYEQYF
TRBJ2-1 | TRBV11-2 | CASSTGTVLNNEQFF
TRBJ2-1 | TRBV30 | CAWSGERRYNEQFF
TRBJ2-7 | TRBV19 | CASSIDTGQTYEQYF
TRBJ2-2 | TRBV15 | CATSTHRGPGTGELFF
TRBJ2-2 | TRBV9 | CASSAAGGYTNTGELFF
TRBJ1-3 | TRBV5-6 | CASSFRGRGNTIYF
TRBJ1-1 | TRBV5-1 | CASSLKGTNTEAFF
TRBJ2-3 | TRBV6-6 | CASSYGGSLTDTQYF
TRBJ2-7 | TRBV19 | CASSGLPSYEQYF
TRBJ2-5 | TRBV7-9 | CASSTPGGYGTQYF
TRBJ1-1 | TRBV13 | CASSLVLTNTEAFF
TRBJ2-2 | TRBV7-9 | CASSLGMGGGADTGELFF
TRBJ2-7 | TRBV19 | CASSASQGAGEQYF
TRBJ1-1 | TRBV6-5 | CASSYFQGASTEAFF
TRBJ1-2 | TRBV29-1 | CSVLQGFYGYTF
TRBJ2-7 | TRBV19 | CASSSGQDYEQYF
TRBJ2-1 | TRBV28 | CAGRLAGTNEQFF
TRBJ2-6 | TRBV14 | CASSQDFRDSNSGANVLTF
TRBJ2-7 | TRBV6-1 | CASSEAAWGPWEQYF
TRBJ2-7 | TRBV30 | CAWSVRYEDEQYF
TRBJ2-1 | TRBV25-1 | CASSDARDSIYNEQFF
TRBJ2-1 | TRBV5-1 | CASSALAGDPSHEQFF
TRBJ1-2 | TRBV7-2 | CASSWDRGGYGYTF
TRBJ2-7 | TRBV19 | CASSSLKTGVHSYEQYF
TRBJ2-2 | TRBV7-9 | CASSFRLNTGELFF
TRBJ2-7 | TRBV5-4 | CASSFGTGNYEQYF
TRBJ2-7 | TRBV6-1 | CASRTTSLYEQYF
TRBJ1-5 | TRBV27 | CASSPGNQPQHF
TRBJ2-1 | TRBV25-1 | CASSGTGARIGNEQFF
TRBJ2-6 | TRBV10-3 | CAVAGQGSGANVLTF
TRBJ2-7 | TRBV13 | CASSRIGGGTHEQYF